This T cell receptor (beta chain) was recovered during a study of T cells in Graves' hyperthyroidism and ophthalmopathy. Study-level findings and limits: A 13 V-J model separated ophthalmopathy from stable hyperthyroidism. The model's output predicted ophthalmopathy at a median of 6.5 months prior to onset.

Amplification yielded TCR beta CDR3 regions, with RNA transcripts as the source. Researchers ran a first-round RT-PCR on the TCR CDR3 using the HTBI primer set. MiXCR, run by TCRdb on the multiplex PCR reads, gives a single entry per CDR3 protein. The sample lists some 620,000 distinct CDR3 sequences, around 15% occurring once. Points on this clonotype: No antigen is known for it.

Graves' hyperthyroidism is called stable when ophthalmopathy does not progress within 18 months. Exclusions: uncontrolled infection, other autoimmune disease, pregnancy, lactation. The sample consisted of blood. This TCR came from a woman aged 25 to 45 with Graves' hyperthyroidism.

The CDR3 region has the DNA TGCGCCAGCAGCCTATTATGGACAGGGGGGGAAGAGACCCAGTACTTC. Translated, it gives CASSLLWTGGEETQYF. V and J are TRBV4-1 and TRBJ2-5; 10 bases match TRBD1. The CDR3 contains 16 residues. J lost 3 bases, V lost 4 bases, and 8 bases had no gene match. Germline CDR1 MGHRA, CDR2 YSYEKL.